Reported below is one T cell receptor (beta chain). Original analysis: For nucleated cells, counts were estimated from reference gene primer amplification. Only in-frame clones appear in the TCRdb table, and some are missing; sequencing was by immunoSEQ multiplex PCR. That table furnishes V, J and clone size, whereas the DNA furnished D and trimming. The data show around 150,000 clones, with approximately 90% seen just once and more than 3.5% held by the top ten. Trimming left V 5 bases short and J 1 base short, with 20 bases between. The CDR3 is made up of 17 amino acids. CDR1 is MNHNY, CDR2 SVGAGI, per germline (reference sequence). This sample is drawn from a study of blood T cell repertoires in COVID-19.

The V gene is TRBV6-6, the J gene TRBJ1-1, with D perhaps TRBD1 (6 bases). The clonotype was recovered from a woman in her 40s with acute or convalescent COVID-19. The sequenced sample consisted of peripheral blood. CDR3 DNA sequence: TGTGCCAGCAGTCACCTCGGACAGCCCCATTCGAACACTGAAGCTTTCTTT. It codes for CASSHLGQPHSNTEAFF.